The 32 T cell receptor beta chains reported below all come from one sample, sequenced in a study of post-analysis software for immune sequencing data. Their antigens remain unidentified. General study findings and limits: The five TRBV segments detected at higher frequency in patients than in controls included TRBV5-6, TRBV5-1 and TRBV20-1.

Incorporated into the TCR beta cDNA libraries were unique molecular identifiers, which served to reduce PCR and sequencing biases. From the PCR reads, TCRdb called clonotypes with MiXCR, one entry per CDR3 protein. The sample records about 540,000 distinct CDR3 sequences, less than 40% being singletons. Material for sequencing was blood. Receptors originate from a girl aged 2-17 years with multiple sclerosis.

The chain couples TRBV7-9 to TRBJ2-3, with a tentative D call TRBD2 (5 bases). Germline V CDR1 and CDR2: SEHNR, FQNEAQ (reference sequence). The germline V and J ends were trimmed by 1 base and 4 bases, with 15 bases remaining between them. The CDR3 runs to 16 residues. The CDR3 DNA follows: TGTGCCAGCAGCTTAGTTGCCGGGGAGAGGGCAGATACGCAGTATTTT. Translated: CASSLVAGERADTQYF.

This rearrangement joins TRBV20-1 to TRBJ2-7; TRBD2 might be the D (5 bases). TRBJ2-5 matches the DNA end more closely, so the J call is doubtful. The CDR3 spans 15 residues. Per the germline V gene, CDR1 is DFQATT and CDR2 is SNEGSKA (reference sequence). CDR3 nucleotides: TGCAGTGCTAGAGATTCTCGGGGTATATCGGAGACCCAGTACTTC. This encodes CSARDSRGISETQYF.

The V gene is TRBV9, the J gene TRBJ1-1; D is unresolved. Germline V lookup: CDR1 SGDLS, CDR2 YYNGEE. With 2 bases removed from V and 4 bases from J, the gap between germline ends came to 9 bases. The CDR3 sequence is 13 residues long. DNA of the CDR3: TGTGCCAGCAGCGTGGGAAAATCCACTGAAGCTTTCTTT. Its protein product is CASSVGKSTEAFF.

CDR3: CSARHVGNTDTQYF. As DNA, the CDR3 is TGCAGTGCTAGGCACGTGGGGAACACAGATACGCAGTATTTT. The chain couples TRBV20-1 to TRBJ2-3; D is ambiguous. This CDR3 spans 14 amino acids. The V gene's germline CDR1 is DFQATT and CDR2 SNEGSKA (reference sequence). The ends were cut back, 3 bases at V and 2 bases at J, with 12 bases in the middle.

V and J are TRBV5-1 and TRBJ2-5, with D perhaps matching TRBD2 (5 bases). The DNA end favors TRBJ2-1, so the J call may be wrong. Germline values: CDR1 SGHRS, CDR2 YFSETQ. The CDR3 extends over 15 amino acids. The DNA for the CDR3 is TGCGCCAGCAGGTCTGGACTGAAGTACCAAGAGACCCAGTTCTTC. It codes for CASRSGLKYQETQFF.

The table lists this clonotype with a few counts. The rearrangement links TRBV3-1 to TRBJ2-1; TRBD2 agrees at 11 bases. Germline assignment: CDR1 LGHDT and CDR2 YNNKEL (reference sequence). The CDR3 covers 15 residues. V trimming: 3 bases; J trimming: 3 bases; junction bases outside the gene matches: 1. DNA of the CDR3: TGTGCCAGCAGCCAGGGACTAGCGGTCTACAATGAGCAGTTCTTC. Translating it yields CASSQGLAVYNEQFF.

The rearrangement links TRBV6-5 to TRBJ2-7; D uncertain. V was cut by 7 bases and J by 2 bases, with 15 bases left in between. The CDR3 length is 14 residues. Germline loops: CDR1 MNHEY, CDR2 SVGAGI. The CDR3 nucleotides read TGTGCCAGCACCCGGTCGGTGGCGACCTACGAGCAGTACTTC. Protein product: CASTRSVATYEQYF.

The gene calls are TRBV12-3 or TRBV12-4 and TRBJ2-3; D gene uncertain. The V and J ends lost 1 base and 3 bases respectively, with 11 bases between them. The CDR3 length is 15 residues. CDR3 DNA sequence: TGTGCCAGCAGTTTAGGCACTCCCGGGACAGATACGCAGTATTTT. Its translation is CASSLGTPGTDTQYF.

This clonotype was seen many times. The chain has TRBV4-1 and TRBJ2-5, with TRBD2 as a possible D gene (6 bases). Germline V gene lookup returns CDR1 MGHRA and CDR2 YSYEKL. This CDR3 has 13 residues. V was pared by 1 base and J by 5 bases, with 8 bases between. The CDR3, as DNA: TGCGCCAGCAGCCAAGTGGGAGGTGAGACCCAGTACTTC. Its protein is CASSQVGGETQYF.

The V and J genes are TRBV20-1 and TRBJ2-3, with 12 bases identical to TRBD2. Germline V lookup: CDR1 DFQATT, CDR2 SNEGSKA (reference sequence). The CDR3 extends over 20 amino acids. With V trimmed by 6 bases and J by 4 bases, 23 bases remained unmatched. The CDR3 reads CSAPTSGGAPVRLRPDTQYF. CDR3 in DNA: TGCAGTGCCCCGACTAGCGGGGGAGCGCCAGTACGTCTTCGCCCAGATACGCAGTATTTT.

The CDR3 here is CSVAAPNSYEQYF. For the CDR3, the DNA is TGCAGTGTAGCGGCTCCAAATTCCTACGAGCAGTACTTC. The chain couples TRBV20-1 to TRBJ2-7, with D tentatively TRBD2 (6 bases). This CDR3 comprises 13 residues. CDR1 and CDR2 (germline): DFQATT, SNEGSKA (reference sequence). Trimming stripped 7 bases from V and 1 base from J, with 14 bases between.

The sample holds a few counts of this clonotype. The CDR3: CASSPSGGNYNEQFF. CDR3 sequence (DNA): TGTGCCAGCAGCCCAAGCGGGGGGAATTACAATGAGCAGTTCTTC. The chain joins TRBV7-3 to TRBJ2-1; 9 bases match TRBD2. The CDR3 has 15 amino acids. Germline CDR1 SGHTA, CDR2 FQGTGA. Trimming removed 5 bases from V and 4 bases from J; junction bases left unmatched: 6.

This clonotype has a count of ten or more. The chain couples TRBV5-1 to TRBJ1-2, with 7 positions matching TRBD1. The CDR3 consists of 13 residues. Germline values: CDR1 SGHRS, CDR2 YFSETQ. J was trimmed by 3 bases and V by 7 bases; bases with no gene match: 6. CDR3 protein: CASRGGSDYGYTF. CDR3 nucleotide sequence: TGCGCCAGCCGAGGGGGCTCGGACTATGGCTACACCTTC.

This clonotype was counted only a few times. CDR3 residues: CASSESRLAGGFTDTQYF. As DNA, the CDR3 is TGCGCCAGCAGTGAGTCGAGGCTAGCGGGGGGATTCACAGATACGCAGTATTTT. V is TRBV10-1 and J is TRBJ2-3; 11 bases are a match to TRBD2. J lost 2 bases, V lost 0 bases, and 7 bases had no gene match. This CDR3 contains 18 residues. The germline V gene encodes CDR1 WNHNN and CDR2 SYGVQD (reference sequence).

As concerns this clonotype: One end of the junction varies from germline; a read error may be responsible. The chain recombines TRBV12-5 with TRBJ2-3, with 9 bases identical to TRBD2. Germline-derived CDR1 and CDR2 are LGHNT and FRNRAP. The CDR3 contains 16 residues. The DNA for the CDR3 is TGTGCCAGTGGTTCTCAAGCCGGGACTAGCAGAGATACGCAGTATTTT. This gives the protein CASGSQAGTSRDTQYF.

The chain employs TRBV12-5 and TRBJ1-2, with TRBD1 matching 8 bases. Germline V gene sequence: CDR1 LGHNT, CDR2 FRNRAP. There are 13 residues in the CDR3. The V segment lost 5 bases and the J segment 5 bases; nucleotides outside the gene matches: 4. In nucleotides, the CDR3 is TGTGCTAGTGGTCCCGGGACAGGTTATGGCTACACCTTC. Protein sequence: CASGPGTGYGYTF.

V usage is TRBV6-6 and J usage is TRBJ1-2; D not resolved. The CDR3 spans 14 residues. V was shortened by 7 bases and J by 0 bases, with 12 bases between the two germline ends. Germline V gene lookup returns CDR1 MNHNY and CDR2 SVGAGI (reference sequence). The chain's CDR3 is CASNNRGSNYGYTF. DNA for the CDR3: TGTGCCAGCAACAACAGAGGGTCTAACTATGGCTACACCTTC.

This clonotype was seen a handful of times. J is TRBJ1-2 and V is TRBV25-1; no definite D call. Germline values: CDR1 MGHDK, CDR2 SYGVNS. The CDR3 has 14 residues. Trimming left V 8 bases short and J 2 bases short, with 15 bases between. The CDR3 spells CASRTERGNYGYTF. As DNA, the CDR3 is TGTGCCAGCCGAACCGAGCGGGGAAACTATGGCTACACCTTC.

The rearrangement links TRBV6-5 to TRBJ1-1; the match to TRBD1 covers 7 bases. From germline, CDR1 is MNHEY and CDR2 SVGAGI. V shed 0 bases, J shed 1 base, and the junction held 2 bases outside the gene matches. This CDR3 is 15 amino acids long. CDR3 sequence reads: CASSYSTGRNTEAFF. Written as DNA, the CDR3 is TGTGCCAGCAGTTACTCGACAGGGAGGAACACTGAAGCTTTCTTT.

The rearrangement joins TRBV6-1 to TRBJ1-5; 7 bases map to TRBD1. V gave up 4 bases and J gave up 1 base; unmatched junction bases: 4. Germline V gives CDR1 MNHNS, CDR2 SASEGT. The CDR3 spans 15 residues. The CDR3 is CASSGQGPSNQPQHF. CDR3 nucleotides: TGTGCCAGCAGTGGACAGGGCCCAAGCAATCAGCCCCAGCATTTT.

J is TRBJ2-1 and V is TRBV6-5; 11 nucleotides line up with TRBD2. This CDR3 is built from 18 residues. Germline CDR1 reads MNHEY; CDR2 reads SVGAGI. The V and J ends lost 4 bases and 9 bases, in that order; junction bases with no gene match: 17. The CDR3 reads CASSSILLAGGRTGEQFF. DNA of the CDR3: TGTGCCAGCAGTTCCATCCTCTTAGCGGGGGGGCGTACGGGTGAGCAGTTCTTC.

The CDR3 DNA is TGCGCCAGCAGCTTGGATCCGGTATCTGGGGCCAACGTCCTGACTTTC. Its translation is CASSLDPVSGANVLTF. V is TRBV5-1 and J is TRBJ2-6; D remains unclear. Germline values: CDR1 SGHRS, CDR2 YFSETQ. With 0 bases removed from V and 1 base from J, the gap between germline ends came to 8 bases. This CDR3 contains 16 residues.

This clonotype occurred once. The gene calls are TRBV7-9 and TRBJ2-7; 9 nucleotides align to TRBD2. Germline V CDR1 and CDR2: SEHNR, FQNEAQ (reference sequence). Trimming took 3 bases from V and 2 from J; bases not matched to a gene: 5. The CDR3 extends over 15 amino acids. The CDR3 sequence is CASSFASGATYEQYF. The CDR3 DNA is TGTGCCAGCAGCTTTGCTAGCGGGGCCACCTACGAGCAGTACTTC.

This clonotype was detected only a few times. The chain combines TRBV27 with TRBJ2-1, with 7 positions matching TRBD1. V lost 3 bases, J lost 6 bases, and 5 bases stayed unmatched. CDR3 length: 14 residues. Germline CDR1 is MNHEY and CDR2 is SMNVEV (reference sequence). The DNA of the CDR3 is TGTGCCAGCAGTTTCCTAGGGGGCGGCAATGAGCAGTTCTTC. Its protein product is CASSFLGGGNEQFF.

The rearrangement uses TRBV5-1 and TRBJ2-1; maybe TRBD1 (5 bases). This CDR3 comprises 14 residues. CDR1 is SGHRS and CDR2 is YFSETQ in the germline V gene. Trimming shortened V by 7 bases and J by 6 bases, and 17 bases separated the two germline ends. The CDR3 DNA reads as TGCGCCAGCCACCGCCAGGGCGCGCTCAATGAGCAGTTCTTC. Protein product: CASHRQGALNEQFF.

J is TRBJ1-2 and V is TRBV4-1; D not resolved. Trimming left V 0 bases short and J 5 bases short, with 13 bases between. Germline V gene lookup returns CDR1 MGHRA and CDR2 YSYEKL. There are 15 residues in the CDR3. As DNA, the CDR3 is TGCGCCAGCAGCCAAGATCGGGTAGGGCCGTATGGCTACACCTTC. Encoded protein: CASSQDRVGPYGYTF.

The gene calls are TRBV27 and TRBJ2-7, with 9 bases identical to TRBD1. The CDR3 covers 15 residues. Germline CDR1 reads MNHEY; CDR2 reads SMNVEV (reference sequence). Trimming removed 4 bases from V and 2 bases from J; junction bases left unmatched: 6. CDR3 residues: CASSSRDRVPYEQYF. The CDR3 nucleotides read TGTGCCAGCAGTTCCCGGGACAGGGTCCCCTACGAGCAGTACTTC.

The chain carries TRBV11-2 and TRBJ2-3; 7 bases align to TRBD1. The CDR3 runs to 15 residues. From germline, CDR1 is SGHAT and CDR2 FQNNGV. Trimming took 5 bases from V and 4 from J; bases not matched to a gene: 9. The chain's CDR3 is CASSRPGQRSDTQYF. The CDR3 bases are TGTGCCAGCAGCCGACCGGGACAGCGCTCAGATACGCAGTATTTT.

This clonotype was seen more than once but under ten times. The V and J genes are TRBV6-5 and TRBJ1-2; D is undetermined. V gave up 7 bases and J gave up 7 bases, with 10 bases separating them. The CDR3 consists of 11 residues. Germline V gives CDR1 MNHEY, CDR2 SVGAGI. In DNA form, the CDR3 reads TGTGCCAGCATAGATAAGGGTGGCTACACCTTC. Its protein product is CASIDKGGYTF.

CDR3 bases: TGTGCCATCGGTTATCGTGTGGATCAGCCCCAGCATTTT. Its translation: CAIGYRVDQPQHF. This chain connects TRBV10-3 to TRBJ1-5; no clear D gene. Germline CDR1 ENHRY, CDR2 SYGVKD. The CDR3 contains 13 residues. V lost 8 bases, J lost 5 bases, and 13 bases lay in between.

J is TRBJ2-7 and V is TRBV6-1; the D is unclear. V lost 2 bases, J lost 7 bases, and 9 bases lay in between. The CDR3 consists of 12 residues. Germline assignment: CDR1 MNHNS and CDR2 SASEGT. This chain's CDR3 is CASSETSDEQYF. As DNA, the CDR3 is TGTGCCAGCAGTGAAACGTCTGATGAGCAGTACTTC.

For this clonotype: A clone one base away is much larger, so this may be a read error. This rearrangement joins TRBV29-1 to TRBJ2-5, with 7 bases that match TRBD2. Germline loops: CDR1 SQVTM, CDR2 ANQGSEA. CDR3 size: 13 residues. The CDR3 DNA follows: TGCAGCGTTGGTGGGGACCTAGCGGAGACCCGGTACTTC. It encodes CSVGGDLAETRYF.